Each of the 8 T cell receptor beta chains below was sequenced from the same sample in a study of T cells in Graves' hyperthyroidism and ophthalmopathy. Researchers amplified the TCR beta CDR3 regions from RNA transcripts. TCR CDR3 regions were first amplified by RT-PCR with HTBI primers. TCRdb recomputed calls from the multiplex PCR reads with MiXCR, one row per CDR3 protein. There are fewer than 800,000 distinct CDR3 sequences in the sample; roughly 17% occur only once, and under 9.5% lies in the top ten. Sequenced material: blood. These receptor sequences come from a man between 18 and 29 years old with Graves' hyperthyroidism.

The chain recombines TRBV7-2 with TRBJ2-1, with D possibly TRBD2 on 5 matching bases. This CDR3 is 16 amino acids long. CDR1 and CDR2 (germline): SGHTA, FQGNSA. V was trimmed by 6 bases and J by 2 bases, leaving 17 bases between them. The CDR3 DNA follows: TGTGCCAGCAGTCAGAGGGTGGAATTAGCCTACAATGAGCAGTTCTTC. This codes for CASSQRVELAYNEQFF.

The chain recombines TRBV7-2 with TRBJ1-6, with a tentative D call TRBD1 (6 bases). V was clipped by 6 bases and J by 6 bases, with 18 bases between them. This CDR3 has 16 residues. CDR1 and CDR2 from the germline V gene are SGHTA and FQGNSA. The CDR3 DNA is TGTGCCAGCAGTCTTGGGTCGGGACACCTTAATTCACCCCTCCACTTT. Protein: CASSLGSGHLNSPLHF.

The genes are TRBV12-3 or TRBV12-4 and TRBJ1-5, with 8 positions matching TRBD1. CDR3 length: 13 residues. The J segment lost 8 bases and the V segment lost 6 bases, leaving 6 bases of the junction unmatched. The CDR3 loop reads CASSSRGLEPQHF. The CDR3 bases are TGTGCCAGCAGCTCCAGGGGGCTGGAGCCCCAGCATTTT.

The chain employs TRBV20-1 and TRBJ1-5; 9 positions match TRBD1. The CDR3 runs 14 residues. CDR1 DFQATT and CDR2 SNEGSKA come from the germline V gene (reference sequence). Trimming cost V 2 bases and J 6 bases; bases outside gene matches: 5. The CDR3 loop is CSARKGQGVQPQHF. CDR3 nucleotides: TGCAGTGCTAGAAAGGGACAGGGTGTTCAGCCCCAGCATTTT.

This clonotype showed up many times. The rearrangement joins TRBV20-1 to TRBJ1-1; no clear D gene. In germline, CDR1 is DFQATT, CDR2 SNEGSKA (reference sequence). The CDR3 consists of 12 residues. With 3 bases removed from V and 6 bases from J, the gap between germline ends came to 11 bases. The CDR3 region is CSASPRRAEAFF. Written as DNA, the CDR3 is TGCAGTGCTAGCCCACGGAGGGCTGAAGCTTTCTTT.

The sample holds a few counts of this clonotype. This chain links TRBV6-1 with TRBJ1-5, with D possibly TRBD1 on 5 matching bases. V dropped 3 bases and J dropped 6 bases, with 15 bases sitting between them. Germline CDR1 is MNHNS and CDR2 is SASEGT. The CDR3 has 15 amino acids. The CDR3 protein is CASSDRGQRGQPQHF. Written as DNA, the CDR3 is TGTGCCAGCAGTGATCGCGGGCAAAGGGGTCAGCCCCAGCATTTT.

At least ten counts were recorded for this clonotype. The gene calls are TRBV28 and TRBJ2-2, with D possibly TRBD1 on 6 matching bases. Trimming shortened V by 6 bases and J by 3 bases, and 8 bases separated the two germline ends. The germline V gene encodes CDR1 MDHEN and CDR2 SYDVKM. This CDR3 is 13 amino acids long. This CDR3 reads CASRRTDTGELFF. CDR3 sequence (DNA): TGTGCCAGCAGACGGACAGACACCGGGGAGCTGTTTTTT.

This clonotype was counted between two and nine times. J is TRBJ1-3 and V is TRBV19; D is ambiguous. The V gene's germline CDR1 is LNHDA and CDR2 SQIVND (reference sequence). The CDR3 has 16 amino acids. The V gene lost 3 bases and the J gene lost 4 bases, with 16 bases spanning the gap. Here the CDR3 reads CASSMEDHGVGNTIYF. CDR3 coding DNA: TGTGCCAGTAGTATGGAAGATCACGGCGTCGGAAACACCATATATTTT. Combining the CDR3 with reference TRBV19 and TRBJ1-3 gives the whole variable domain DGGITQSPKYLFRKEGQNVTLSCEQNLNHDAMYWYRQDPGQGLRLIYYSQIVNDFQKGDIAEGYSVSREKKESFPLTVTSAQKNPTAFYLCASSMEDHGVGNTIYFGEGSWLTVV.